This passage covers 22 T cell receptor beta chains from one sample sequenced in a study of blood T cell repertoires in COVID-19. The method was immunoSEQ multiplex PCR; TCRdb's version includes in-frame clones alone and lacks a portion of them. The data contain 300,000 to 350,000 clones, nearly 90% of them singletons. The specimen sequenced was PBMCs or T cells enriched from blood (not recorded which). Every receptor here comes from a woman younger than 35 with acute COVID-19.

The sample holds one count of this clone. One end of the junction varies from germline; a read error may be responsible. The chain recombines TRBV7-7 with TRBJ2-1; 7 positions agree with TRBD2. Germline V lookup: CDR1 SSHAT, CDR2 FNYEAQ (reference sequence). The CDR3 length is 14 residues. The CDR3 sequence: CASSLREEGGDRFF. For the CDR3, the DNA is TGTGCTAGCAGCTTAAGGGAGGAGGGAGGGGATCGGTTCTTC.

The chain couples TRBV3-1 (or the pseudogene TRBV3-2) to TRBJ2-1; D possibly corresponds to TRBD2 (5 bases). Germline V CDR1 and CDR2: LGHDT, YNNKEL (reference sequence). This CDR3 contains 17 residues. The ends were cut back, 1 base at V and 0 bases at J, with 13 bases in the middle. In DNA, the CDR3 is TGTGCCAGCAGCCAAGGGGTAGCGCAGAGCTCCTACAATGAGCAGTTCTTC. Residues: CASSQGVAQSSYNEQFF.

The V and J genes are TRBV6-6 and TRBJ1-2, with D possibly TRBD1 on 6 matching bases. Germline V gene data show CDR1 as MNHNY and CDR2 as SVGAGI (reference sequence). V was pared by 7 bases and J by 7 bases, with 16 bases between. This CDR3 spans 13 amino acids. The CDR3 sequence: CASTPAGAPGYTF. The DNA for the CDR3 is TGTGCCAGCACCCCCGCGGGGGCGCCTGGCTACACCTTC.

This clone was counted a single time. This chain connects TRBV29-1 to TRBJ1-1, with no clear D. Trimming removed 3 bases at V and 4 bases at J, with 9 bases between. The CDR3 spans 12 residues. Per germline, CDR1 SQVTM and CDR2 ANQGSEA. Written as DNA, the CDR3 is TGCAGCGTTGACACCACCGGCACTGAAGCTTTCTTT. Translating it yields CSVDTTGTEAFF.

V and J are TRBV5-1 and TRBJ2-7; D is perhaps TRBD1 (6 bases). With 0 bases removed from V and 4 bases from J, the gap between germline ends came to 14 bases. CDR3 size: 15 residues. Germline-derived CDR1 and CDR2 are SGHRS and YFSETQ. The CDR3 region has the DNA TGCGCCAGCAGCTTGGACAGGGCCTCCTGGTACGAGCAGTACTTC. It translates to CASSLDRASWYEQYF.

This chain connects TRBV30 to TRBJ1-2; 7 bases line up with TRBD1. Trimming took 6 bases from V and 7 from J; bases not matched to a gene: 5. CDR1 and CDR2 (germline): GTSNPN, SVGIG (reference sequence). CDR3 length: 11 amino acids. The CDR3 protein is CACKNRGGYTF. The CDR3 bases are TGTGCCTGCAAAAACAGGGGTGGCTACACCTTC.

On this clone: The sample contains more than one DNA sequence encoding this CDR3. The J gene is TRBJ1-1, the V gene TRBV7-3, with D tentatively TRBD1 (5 bases). V lost 5 bases, J lost 1 base, and 8 bases lay in between. CDR1 is SGHTA and CDR2 is FQGTGA in the germline V gene. This CDR3 has 13 residues. The CDR3 region is CASSTQGNTEAFF. The CDR3, as DNA: TGTGCCAGCAGCACGCAGGGGAACACTGAAGCTTTCTTT.

The V gene is TRBV28, the J gene TRBJ2-5; 7 bases align to TRBD2. CDR3 length equals 16 residues. Losses at the gene ends were 0 bases for V and 1 base for J; bases not matched to a gene: 5. Germline V CDR1 and CDR2: MDHEN, SYDVKM. The CDR3 sequence: CASSLWGGRPQETQYF. CDR3 sequence (DNA): TGTGCCAGCAGTTTATGGGGAGGGAGGCCCCAAGAGACCCAGTACTTC.

V and J are TRBV5-6 and TRBJ1-2, with 7 bases fitting TRBD1. Germline loops: CDR1 SGHDT, CDR2 YYEEEE. The CDR3 loop spans 14 amino acids. The V and J ends lost 4 bases and 2 bases, in that order; junction bases with no gene match: 5. CDR3 region: CASSQDRMNYGYTF. In nucleotides, the CDR3 is TGTGCCAGCAGCCAGGACAGGATGAACTATGGCTACACCTTC.

The V call is TRBV27, the J call TRBJ2-1; 9 bases are shared with TRBD2. The germline V gene has CDR1 MNHEY and CDR2 SMNVEV (reference sequence). The ends lost 7 bases at V and 6 bases at J; junction bases unmatched: 19. The CDR3 is made up of 18 amino acids. CDR3 sequence (DNA): TGTGCCAGCACCAAAAAAGGGAGGCGGGAGGGGAGGGGCAATGAGCAGTTCTTC. Translation gives CASTKKGRREGRGNEQFF.

Written as DNA, the CDR3 is TGTGCCAGCAGCCCTGGACAGGGCTATGGCTACACCTTC. This codes for CASSPGQGYGYTF. The chain employs TRBV13 and TRBJ1-2, with 8 bases identical to TRBD1. The CDR3 has 13 amino acids. J gave up 4 bases and V 5 bases, and 3 bases lay outside the gene matches. Looked up from germline, CDR1 is PRHDT and CDR2 is FYEKMQ (reference sequence).

This clone has just one count. The chain links TRBV6-6 to TRBJ1-6; 8 bases agree with TRBD1. This CDR3 region has 16 residues. The J segment lost 5 bases and the V segment lost 6 bases, leaving 9 bases of the junction unmatched. Looked up from germline, CDR1 is MNHNY and CDR2 is SVGAGI (reference sequence). The CDR3, as DNA: TGTGCCAGCAGCTCATGGACAGGGAAAAATAATTCACCCCTCCACTTT. Protein product: CASSSWTGKNNSPLHF.

The V call is TRBV29-1, the J call TRBJ2-7; unclear D gene. CDR1 and CDR2 (germline): SQVTM, ANQGSEA. This CDR3 region has 11 residues. Trimming removed 4 bases at V and 6 bases at J, with 10 bases between. CDR3 sequence (DNA): TGCAGCGTTGGGTCATTTAGCGAGCAGTACTTC. Residues: CSVGSFSEQYF.

This chain uses TRBV6-6 with TRBJ2-5, with D maybe TRBD2 (6 bases). This CDR3 comprises 15 residues. Trimming stripped 0 bases from V and 0 bases from J, with 8 bases between. Germline lookup yields CDR1 MNHNY and CDR2 SVGAGI (reference sequence). The CDR3 loop is CASSYSIADQETQYF. The CDR3 coding sequence is TGTGCCAGCAGTTACTCTATAGCGGACCAAGAGACCCAGTACTTC.

J is TRBJ2-7 and V is TRBV3-1 (or the pseudogene TRBV3-2); D is uncertain. The CDR3 is 12 amino acids. CDR1 is LGHDT and CDR2 is YNNKEL in the germline V gene (reference sequence). V was clipped by 2 bases and J by 3 bases, with 5 bases between them. CDR3 coding DNA: TGTGCCAGCAGCCAAAGCCTCTACGAGCAGTACTTC. Its protein product is CASSQSLYEQYF.

The gene calls are TRBV28 and TRBJ2-7, with TRBD2 matching over 12 bases. The CDR3 loop spans 14 amino acids. Germline assignment: CDR1 MDHEN and CDR2 SYDVKM. Losses at the gene ends were 7 bases for V and 2 bases for J; bases not matched to a gene: 3. CDR3 protein: CASNGLAGPYEQYF. CDR3 sequence (DNA): TGTGCCAGCAACGGACTAGCGGGACCCTACGAGCAGTACTTC.

The rearrangement uses TRBV11-2 and TRBJ1-1; D might be TRBD1 (6 bases). The CDR3 is 13 amino acids. CDR1 is SGHAT and CDR2 is FQNNGV in the germline V gene. Trimming stripped 5 bases from V and 12 bases from J, with 19 bases between. CDR3 protein: CASSPLQARGTFF. In nucleotides, the CDR3 is TGTGCCAGCAGCCCACTTCAGGCCAGGGGAACTTTCTTT. Looking up the rest from reference TRBV11-2 and TRBJ1-1 gives the full variable domain: EAGVAQSPRYKIIEKRQSVAFWCNPISGHATLYWYQQILGQGPKLLIQFQNNGVVDDSQLPKDRFSAERLKGVDSTLKIQPAKLEDSAVYLCASSPLQARGTFFGQGTRLTVV.

The chain combines TRBV5-1 with TRBJ2-2; 11 bases are a match to TRBD1. This CDR3 comprises 17 residues. Germline trimming cut 7 bases from V and 7 bases from J; bases unmatched to any gene: 15. Looked up from germline, CDR1 is SGHRS and CDR2 is YFSETQ. CDR3 coding DNA: TGCGCCAGCCGCACATCCCCGGACAGGGGGCTTAGCGGGGAGCTGTTTTTT. Translated, it gives CASRTSPDRGLSGELFF.

This clone occurred once. The chain joins TRBV5-4 to TRBJ1-2; 7 bases are shared with TRBD1. Trimming at V came to 4 bases and at J to 6 bases, leaving 9 bases not matched to a gene. The CDR3 is 14 amino acids. Looked up from germline, CDR1 is SGHNT and CDR2 is YYREEE (reference sequence). For the CDR3, the DNA is TGTGCCAGCAGCCCCGGTGGACAGGCACATGGCTACACCTTC. Translated, it gives CASSPGGQAHGYTF.

The chain couples TRBV10-1 to TRBJ1-1, with 10 bases fitting TRBD1. The V and J ends lost 5 bases and 4 bases, in that order; junction bases with no gene match: 4. Germline values: CDR1 WNHNN, CDR2 SYGVQD (reference sequence). The CDR3 loop spans 14 amino acids. The CDR3: CASSSDRGSTEAFF. Written as DNA, the CDR3 is TGCGCCAGCAGTTCGGACAGGGGGAGCACTGAAGCTTTCTTT.

V usage is TRBV9 and J usage is TRBJ1-2, with a weak D call TRBD1 (6 bases). Germline CDR1 reads SGDLS; CDR2 reads YYNGEE. Trimming cost V 6 bases and J 6 bases, with 18 bases left between them. The CDR3 sequence is 14 residues long. The CDR3 here is CASTGGPTGHGYTF. Written as DNA, the CDR3 is TGTGCCAGCACCGGCGGGCCTACAGGGCATGGCTACACCTTC. The full variable domain, its missing parts supplied by reference TRBV9 and TRBJ1-2, is DSGVTQTPKHLITATGQRVTLRCSPRSGDLSVYWYQQSLDQGLQFLIQYYNGEERAKGNILERFSAQQFPDLHSELNLSSLELGDSALYFCASTGGPTGHGYTFGSGTRLTVV.

The rearrangement uses TRBV28 and TRBJ2-2; D possibly corresponds to TRBD1 (5 bases). Trimming stripped 5 bases from V and 0 bases from J, with 13 bases between. Germline assignment: CDR1 MDHEN and CDR2 SYDVKM. The CDR3 totals 16 residues. This CDR3 reads CASSPQGVANTGELFF. The DNA for the CDR3 is TGTGCCAGCAGTCCCCAAGGGGTCGCGAACACCGGGGAGCTGTTTTTT.